These T cell receptor beta chains were read from a single sample in a study of TIL therapy for anti-PD-1-resistant metastatic lung cancer. TCRdb keeps only in-frame clones here, not all; method: immunoSEQ multiplex PCR. The table lists roughly 54,000 clones, around 86% of them singletons. Sequenced material: blood, taken at baseline. The origin of the receptors is a person aged 25 to 85 with non-small cell lung cancer. Both conserved end residues are part of each CDR3. The D gene is left open where the match is weak. Not all rows give a size; the values are once, few, many and, for expanded clones, a class.

TRBJ1-1 . . TRBV7-9 TGTGCCAGCAGCGTCGGGACTGAGAACACTGAAGCTTTCTTT CASSVGTENTEAFF
TRBJ2-5 . . TRBV2 TGTGCCAGCAGTGAAATCAGGGCCCAAGAGACCCAGTACTTC CASSEIRAQETQYF
TRBJ2-1 TRBD2 . TRBV14 TGTGCCAGCAGCCAAGACGTTCGGCTAGCGGGAGATATCGTGCAGTTCTTC CASSQDVRLAGDIVQFF
TRBJ2-3 . . TRBV3-1/TRBV3-2 TGTGCCAGCAGCCAAGATCAGGGGGGGAGCACAGATACGCAGTATTTT CASSQDQGGSTDTQYF
TRBJ2-3 . . TRBV7-3 TGTGCCAGCAGCTTAACGGCCAGCACAGATACGCAGTATTTT CASSLTASTDTQYF
TRBJ2-5 . . TRBV28 TGTGCCAGCAGTCCCCGGACAGACCCTACGACCCAGTACTTC CASSPRTDPTTQYF
TRBJ1-6 . few TRBV7-3 TGTGCCAGCAGGGTCCGCGGGGGTGGTAAAAGTGGGAATTCACCCCTCCACTTT CASRVRGGGKSGNSPLHF
TRBJ1-2 . . TRBV3-1/TRBV3-2 TGTGCCAGCAGCCAAAGTCAGGGAGGTGGCTACACCTTC CASSQSQGGGYTF
TRBJ2-6 TRBD1 . TRBV25-1 TGTGCCAGCAGTGAGATCCTGGACAGGGAGAACGGGGCCAACGTCCTGACTTTC CASSEILDRENGANVLTF
TRBJ2-3 TRBD2 . TRBV5-1 TGCGCCAGCAGCCCCACTAGCGGGTCGTTCAATACGCAGTATTTT CASSPTSGSFNTQYF
TRBJ1-5 . . TRBV12-5 TGTGCTAGTGGTTTAATGGGCACGGGCAATCATCAGCCCCAGCATTTT CASGLMGTGNHQPQHF
TRBJ2-1 . . TRBV29-1 TGCAGCGTTGAAGATCTTGGGTCAGGCAGGGCCTACAATGAGCAGTTCTTC CSVEDLGSGRAYNEQFF
TRBJ2-1 . . TRBV3-1/TRBV3-2 TGTGCCAGCAGCCAAGAAGCAGGGCATGAGCAGTTCTTC CASSQEAGHEQFF
TRBJ2-1 . . TRBV24-1 TGTGCCACCAGTGATCCCCTACTGAGTAACAATGAGCAGTTCTTC CATSDPLLSNNEQFF
TRBJ2-7 . . TRBV27 TGTGCCAGCAGCCCGCTGCCTGGACCCTCCTACGAGCAGTACTTC CASSPLPGPSYEQYF
TRBJ2-1 TRBD2 . TRBV5-5 TGTGCCAGCAGCTTAAGCGGGGACTACTACAATGAGCAGTTCTTC CASSLSGDYYNEQFF
TRBJ1-1 . . TRBV4-2 TGTGCCAGCAGCCAAGCTTTCCCAGGGAACACTGAAGCTTTCTTT CASSQAFPGNTEAFF
TRBJ2-3 . . TRBV27 TGTGCCAGCGGATCAACTGGTTGGGAGCGCGCGACGCAGTATTTT CASGSTGWERATQYF
TRBJ1-3 . . TRBV10-3 TGTGCCATCAGTGAGAAGAGCTCTGGAAACACCATATATTTT CAISEKSSGNTIYF
TRBJ2-3 . . TRBV7-9 TGTGCCAGCAGCTTGGGGAGCACAGATACGCAGTATTTT CASSLGSTDTQYF
TRBJ1-2 . . TRBV6-5 TGTGCCAGCAGTTACTCGATAACCGGGGAAGGGTATGGCTACACCTTC CASSYSITGEGYGYTF
TRBJ1-2 . once TRBV5-6 TGTGCCAGCAGCTTGGAGGGCGTCGATGGCTACACCTTC CASSLEGVDGYTF
TRBJ2-7 TRBD2 once TRBV28 TGTGCCAGCAGGTGGGGGACTAGCGGCTACGAGCAGTACTTC CASRWGTSGYEQYF
TRBJ1-1 . . TRBV2 TGTGCCAGCAGTGAGGGCAGTCACACTGAAGCTTTCTTT CASSEGSHTEAFF
TRBJ2-5 TRBD2 . TRBV9 TGTGCCAGCAGCGTAGGTAACGGGGGGGGTCACCAAGAGACCCAGTACTTC CASSVGNGGGHQETQYF
TRBJ2-7 TRBD1 . TRBV4-1 TGCGCCAGTACCGGGACAGGGGACGAGCAGTACTTC CASTGTGDEQYF
TRBJ2-1 . . TRBV5-1 TGCGCCAGCAGCTCAAGACAGGCCCAGGTTGAGCAGTTCTTC CASSSRQAQVEQFF
TRBJ1-2 . once TRBV28 TGTGCCAGCAGTTTAGGGGCAGGGCGCTATGGCTACACCTTC CASSLGAGRYGYTF
TRBJ2-3 TRBD1 . TRBV28 TGTGCCAGCAGTTCCCCCGGGACAGAGTACACAGATACGCAGTATTTT CASSSPGTEYTDTQYF
TRBJ1-4 TRBD1 . TRBV19 TGTGCCAGTAGTATAGGACAGGGAACTAATGAAAAACTGTTTTTT CASSIGQGTNEKLFF
TRBJ2-6 . . TRBV12-3/TRBV12-4 TGTGCCAGTCGGAGCTCTGGGGCCAACGTCCTGACTTTC CASRSSGANVLTF
TRBJ2-7 . . TRBV28 TGTGCCATTTCGGGAATAGCGGTCTCCTACGAGCAGTACTTC CAISGIAVSYEQYF
TRBJ1-5 . . TRBV19 TGTGCCAGTAGTATGAGGGGCAATCAGCCCCAGCATTTT CASSMRGNQPQHF
TRBJ1-2 TRBD1 few TRBV28 TGTGCCAGCAGCTCCGGGACAGGCGTAAACGGCTACACCTTC CASSSGTGVNGYTF
TRBJ1-1 . . TRBV5-1 TGCGCCAGCAGCCATGGGGCGATGGACACTGAAGCTTTCTTT CASSHGAMDTEAFF
TRBJ2-3 TRBD2 . TRBV15 TGTGCCACCAGCAGGGACATAGCGGGAGTTAAGGCAGGGCGGACAGATACGCAGTATTTT CATSRDIAGVKAGRTDTQYF
TRBJ2-1 . . TRBV4-2 TGTGCCAGCAGCCAAGAAGGACAGCTGGGCGGTGAGCAGTTCTTC CASSQEGQLGGEQFF
TRBJ2-1 TRBD2 . TRBV6-1 TGTGCCAGCAGTGAATGGAGTAGCGGGAGGGTGAATGAGCAGTTCTTC CASSEWSSGRVNEQFF
TRBJ1-4 TRBD1 . TRBV15 TGTGCCACCAGCAGCTACAGGGGTGAAAAACTGTTTTTT CATSSYRGEKLFF
TRBJ1-5 . few TRBV3-1/TRBV3-2 TGTGCCAGCAGCTTCGGGACGGCCATCAATCAGCCCCAGCATTTT CASSFGTAINQPQHF
TRBJ1-1 . . TRBV5-1 TGCGCCAGCAGCTTGAATATTGGGGTGGCTTTCTTT CASSLNIGVAFF
TRBJ1-5 . once TRBV12-3/TRBV12-4 TGTGCCAGCAGGGAGAGGACTGATCAGCCCCAGCATTTT CASRERTDQPQHF
TRBJ2-6 . . TRBV30 TGTGCCTGGAAGGTCGGTCCTGGGGCCAACGTCCTGACTTTC CAWKVGPGANVLTF
TRBJ1-1 TRBD1 . TRBV7-8 TGTGCCAGCAGCTTAAGGGACAGGGGGTCGAACACTGAAGCTTTCTTT CASSLRDRGSNTEAFF
TRBJ2-7 . . TRBV14 TGTGCCAGCAGCCACCTCGGACGGGAGGAGCAGTACTTC CASSHLGREEQYF
TRBJ2-3 . . TRBV6-5 TGTGCCAGCAGTTTTCTAGCGTCCGGCACAGATACGCAGTATTTT CASSFLASGTDTQYF
TRBJ1-1 TRBD1 . TRBV10-1 TGCGCCAGCAGTCGACAGGGAGGGGGCACTGAAGCTTTCTTT CASSRQGGGTEAFF
TRBJ2-3 TRBD1 . TRBV6-5 TGTGCCAGCAGTCCCCGGGACAGGACCACAGATACGCAGTATTTT CASSPRDRTTDTQYF